A selection of T cell receptor beta chains follows, all from one sample in a study of blood T cell repertoires in COVID-19. Assay: immunoSEQ multiplex PCR; the TCRdb copy retains only in-frame clones and omits some. This table holds about 300,000 clones, approximately 88% found once. Sequences were obtained from PBMCs or T cells enriched from blood (not recorded which). These receptor sequences come from a woman aged 40 to 49 who had recovered from COVID-19. The conserved cysteine and the conserved F or W are not part of the CDR3 here. Fields, in order: CDR3 length, V gene, J gene, CDR3 protein.

CDR3 length: 14; V gene: TRBV5-1; J gene: TRBJ2-7; CDR3 protein: ASSNDRSLLSYEQY
CDR3 length: 13; V gene: TRBV3-1/TRBV3-2; J gene: TRBJ1-3; CDR3 protein: ASGPYRDSGNTIY
CDR3 length: 10; V gene: TRBV15; J gene: TRBJ1-1; CDR3 protein: ATSLRRTEAF
CDR3 length: 13; V gene: TRBV5-4; J gene: TRBJ1-2; CDR3 protein: ASSLGDRGGYGYT
CDR3 length: 17; V gene: TRBV6-1; J gene: TRBJ1-5; CDR3 protein: ASSERAGTGVWGNQPQH
CDR3 length: 12; V gene: TRBV5-1; J gene: TRBJ1-2; CDR3 protein: ASSLFAREGGYT
CDR3 length: 14; V gene: TRBV5-1; J gene: TRBJ2-1; CDR3 protein: ASSLGERGGRNEQF
CDR3 length: 12; V gene: TRBV29-1; J gene: TRBJ2-7; CDR3 protein: SVGNRGKPYEQY
CDR3 length: 10; V gene: TRBV18; J gene: TRBJ1-2; CDR3 protein: ASSPSRGGYT
CDR3 length: 12; V gene: TRBV3-1/TRBV3-2; J gene: TRBJ1-2; CDR3 protein: ASSQVAQSYGYT
CDR3 length: 13; V gene: TRBV6-5; J gene: TRBJ2-6; CDR3 protein: ASSLQGAGANVLT
CDR3 length: 14; V gene: TRBV9; J gene: TRBJ1-1; CDR3 protein: ASSVEAYRGFTEAF
CDR3 length: 17; V gene: TRBV14; J gene: TRBJ1-6; CDR3 protein: ASSLPSPGQGFGNSPLH
CDR3 length: 12; V gene: TRBV2; J gene: TRBJ2-1; CDR3 protein: ASSVEGVGNEQF
CDR3 length: 13; V gene: TRBV27; J gene: TRBJ1-5; CDR3 protein: ASSLSQGRNQPQH
CDR3 length: 15; V gene: TRBV4-1; J gene: TRBJ1-6; CDR3 protein: ASSQDVAGGTRITLH
CDR3 length: 13; V gene: TRBV7-6; J gene: TRBJ1-2; CDR3 protein: ASSPDPGFSMGYT
CDR3 length: 11; V gene: TRBV28; J gene: TRBJ1-1; CDR3 protein: ASSSRGNTEAF
CDR3 length: 12; V gene: TRBV19; J gene: TRBJ1-5; CDR3 protein: ASSARELSQPQH
CDR3 length: 11; V gene: TRBV3-1/TRBV3-2; J gene: TRBJ1-1; CDR3 protein: ASSHGRNTEAF
CDR3 length: 12; V gene: TRBV5-1; J gene: TRBJ2-5; CDR3 protein: ASSPVGRGETQY
CDR3 length: 11; V gene: TRBV10-1; J gene: TRBJ2-4; CDR3 protein: ASSRWGRDIQY
CDR3 length: 12; V gene: TRBV3-1/TRBV3-2; J gene: TRBJ2-7; CDR3 protein: ASSQEKRGDEQY
CDR3 length: 11; V gene: TRBV7-9; J gene: TRBJ1-1; CDR3 protein: ASSLTTNTEAF
CDR3 length: 14; V gene: TRBV5-8; J gene: TRBJ2-1; CDR3 protein: ASSPGLRGGSNEQF
CDR3 length: 11; V gene: TRBV27; J gene: TRBJ1-2; CDR3 protein: ASSYSSDRGYT
CDR3 length: 13; V gene: TRBV7-2; J gene: TRBJ1-6; CDR3 protein: ASSSETESNSPLH
CDR3 length: 14; V gene: TRBV9; J gene: TRBJ2-1; CDR3 protein: ASSGAGTGGQNEQF